The present TCR beta chain was sequenced within a study of T cell responses to AZD1222 COVID-19 vaccine (dated by TCRdb to about 2021). Concerning the study at large: A total of 230 or so trial participants underwent TCR sequencing, of whom 200 to 220 received two doses of AZD1222 and some 25 received two doses of the MenACWY control vaccine. Trial participants were enrolled into age subgroups of 18-55, 56-69 and 70-plus years, which contained about 150, 28 and 57 TCR-sequenced participants, respectively.

General findings and caveats noted by the study authors: Vaccine-associated CD4 TCRs spanned the whole spike protein, with dominant responses in regions 160-218 and 743-854. Only six AZD1222 recipients were SARS-CoV-2 seropositive at baseline, limiting conclusions about previously exposed vaccinees. Because no day 14 peak-response samples were available, the repertoires could be characterized only after the peak T cell response. Most participants were white British and females outnumbered males, and the authors suggested that clonal diversity may have been underestimated. Reportedly, almost half of the unique spike-specific TCRs recognized epitopes lying outside the regions that are mutated in the B.1.351 and B.1.1.7 variants. In the small 56-69-year group, the increase in depth fell short of significance, most likely because of low power. After two AZD1222 doses, spike-specific TCR breadth and depth were significantly higher than at day 0 and than in MenACWY recipients.

Explained via the paper, the time point label denotes: baseline before first vaccination. This specimen's treatment or condition label, per the study, means: meningococcal conjugate vaccine given as trial control. The vaccinee samples were drawn from two UK trials, COV001 and COV002, one of which was a single-blind randomized controlled phase 2/3 trial testing AZD1222 (ChAdOx1 nCoV-19) in healthy adults. For TCRbeta chain sequencing, PBMC samples were collected from trial participants at day 0 and at day 28 after the second dose. The CDR3 regions of human TCRbeta chains were subjected to immunosequencing. In the paper's pipeline: Repertoire TCRs were checked for matches against a reference library of SARS-CoV-2-specific TCRs that had been generated using the MIRA antigen-specificity platform. Breadth was defined as the fraction of unique TCRs that were SARS-CoV-2-associated, and depth was defined as the fraction of total T cells that were SARS-CoV-2-associated. Using the MIRA data, each spike-specific TCR was mapped to the spike region that the TCR reacts to and placed in a CD4 or CD8 class. Log10-transformed breadth and depth values were compared by one-way ANOVA with Sidak's multiple comparisons tests. Sourced from immuneACCESS, this table was stored by TCRdb with only in-frame sequences that have V and J called. A share of the clones is absent; for the studies checked, an unresolved V gene accounts for under half, and the remainder has no known explanation. V and J calls plus clone size are reproduced from that table; the DNA served to infer D and trimming. Here the sample has 200,000 to 250,000 clones; approximately 94% occur a single time. Of the sample, around 1% falls within the top ten clones.

With regard to this clone: Its antigen is currently not known. Within one base of it there is no much larger clone, and no base qualities were kept.

CDR1 is given as SQVTM and CDR2 as ANQGSEA, both from the germline V gene. The CDR3 runs 13 amino acids, cysteine and phenylalanine included. Solely the CDR3 DNA is kept, with 39 bases framed from the first base. Ends trimmed: V by 5 bases, J by 1 base; bases unmatched to a gene: 3. The chain uses TRBV29-1 and TRBJ1-1; 8 central bases correspond to TRBD1. The origin of this receptor is an adult in good health. The starting material was peripheral blood, obtained on day 0 of MenACWY control vaccination. The CDR3 region: CSVLDRANTEAFF. The bases are TGCAGCGTTTTGGACAGGGCGAACACTGAAGCTTTCTTT.